This entry lists 18 T cell receptor beta chains sequenced from one sample in a study of spatial heterogeneity in lung cancer. TCRdb recomputed calls from the 5' RACE reads with MiXCR, one row per CDR3 protein. The table lists under 9,000 distinct CDR3 sequences, 7.8% of them singletons. Sample time point: sample taken at primary tumor resection. Unsorted whole RNA from tumor, nontumor lung or frozen PBMC underwent sequencing. Source: PBMCs, taken at surgery. The receptor source for this set is a female donor with early-stage non-small cell lung cancer.

By share of the sample, this clonotype is medium-sized. The rearrangement links TRBV6-5 to TRBJ2-5; 11 positions match TRBD2. CDR3 size: 15 residues. The V gene's germline CDR1 is MNHEY and CDR2 SVGAGI. The ends lost 7 bases at V and 1 base at J; junction bases unmatched: 5. CDR3 nucleotide sequence: TGTGCCAGCAAGCCCGGGACTAGCGGCCAAGAGACCCAGTACTTC. This codes for CASKPGTSGQETQYF.

This clonotype was recorded many times. The chain carries TRBV6-6 and TRBJ1-6; D might be TRBD1 (5 bases). The germline V gene has CDR1 MNHNY and CDR2 SVGAGI (reference sequence). The V end lost 8 bases, the J end lost 3 bases, and 5 bases lay between the germline ends. The length of the CDR3 is 12 residues. The CDR3 bases are TGTGCCAGCGGGGGCTATAATTCACCCCTCCACTTT. It codes for CASGGYNSPLHF.

In nucleotides, the CDR3 is TGTGCCAGCAGCGTAACAGGGACAGACTATGGCTACACCTTC. Translated, it gives CASSVTGTDYGYTF. The chain links TRBV9 to TRBJ1-2, with 7 positions matching TRBD1. The length of the CDR3 is 14 residues. V lost 1 base to trimming and J lost 3 bases; unmatched junction nucleotides: 3. Looked up from germline, CDR1 is SGDLS and CDR2 is YYNGEE.

The CDR3 DNA reads as TGTGCCAGCTCACCGAGTTTAGCGGGAGATTTCGATGAGCAGTTCTTC. Its translation is CASSPSLAGDFDEQFF. The J gene is TRBJ2-1, the V gene TRBV18; 9 bases are shared with TRBD2. V was pared by 3 bases and J by 8 bases, with 11 bases of the junction left unmatched. This CDR3 comprises 16 residues. Germline-derived CDR1 and CDR2 are KGHSH and LQKENI.

This clonotype was counted many times. The V call is TRBV6-5, the J call TRBJ2-7, with TRBD2 matching 8 bases. V was clipped by 4 bases and J by 3 bases; unmatched bases: 8. Germline CDR1 is MNHEY and CDR2 is SVGAGI. The CDR3 has 15 residues. The CDR3 here is CASSSGRGANYEQYF. Here the CDR3 DNA reads TGTGCCAGCAGTTCGGGGCGGGGGGCTAACTACGAGCAGTACTTC.

This clonotype is labeled medium-sized. The rearrangement links TRBV6-2 or TRBV6-3 to TRBJ2-7; D perhaps matches TRBD2 (5 bases). Germline values: CDR1 MNHEY, CDR2 SVGEGT. The CDR3 extends over 15 amino acids. Trimming took off 5 bases at V and 0 bases at J, with 14 bases between the two ends. CDR3 residues: CASSPTGGSSYEQYF. The CDR3 DNA reads as TGTGCCAGCAGTCCCACTGGAGGAAGCTCCTACGAGCAGTACTTC.

This clonotype was counted a few times. The rearrangement joins TRBV2 to TRBJ2-5; D gene ambiguous. Germline V gives CDR1 SNHLY, CDR2 FYNNEI. V was pared by 2 bases and J by 0 bases, with 7 bases between. This CDR3 contains 14 residues. This chain's CDR3 is CASSESQYQETQYF. The CDR3 DNA reads TGTGCCAGCAGTGAATCCCAGTACCAAGAGACCCAGTACTTC.

This chain links TRBV29-1 with TRBJ2-3, with D possibly matching TRBD1 (6 bases). Trimming took off 6 bases at V and 4 bases at J, with 11 bases between the two ends. This CDR3 spans 12 amino acids. Germline V gene sequence: CDR1 SQVTM, CDR2 ANQGSEA. DNA of the CDR3: TGCAGCGTACAGGGTTTGTCAGATACGCAGTATTTT. Protein: CSVQGLSDTQYF.

This clonotype was seen at least ten times. V is TRBV2 and J is TRBJ1-1; D is possibly TRBD1 (5 bases). V was trimmed by 3 bases and J by 8 bases, leaving 13 bases between them. CDR1 and CDR2 (germline): SNHLY, FYNNEI. The CDR3 runs to 13 residues. The CDR3 sequence: CASSEGRTGEAFF. CDR3 coding DNA: TGTGCCAGCAGTGAGGGGCGGACCGGGGAAGCTTTCTTT.

The genes are TRBV3-1 and TRBJ2-2; 9 bases agree with TRBD2. The junction had 17 bases not matched to a gene; V was cut back by 1 base and J by 5 bases. Germline CDR1 LGHDT, CDR2 YNNKEL (reference sequence). This CDR3 region has 20 residues. The CDR3 DNA sequence: TGTGCCAGCAGCCAAGTTTTGGCTAGCGGGGAATCGATCGTTACCGGGGAGCTGTTTTTT. Amino acid sequence: CASSQVLASGESIVTGELFF. Together with reference TRBV3-1 and TRBJ2-2, the CDR3 gives the full variable domain: DTAVSQTPKYLVTQMGNDKSIKCEQNLGHDTMYWYKQDSKKFLKIMFSYNNKELIINETVPNRFSPKSPDKAHLNLHINSLELGDSAVYFCASSQVLASGESIVTGELFFGEGSRLTVL.

The sample holds a few counts of this clonotype. This chain uses TRBV6-5 with TRBJ2-7, with unresolved D. There are 14 residues in the CDR3. The germline V and J ends were trimmed by 6 bases and 2 bases, with 14 bases remaining between them. From germline, CDR1 is MNHEY and CDR2 SVGAGI. CDR3 protein: CASRNRLPPYEQYF. The CDR3 DNA is TGTGCCAGCAGAAATAGGCTACCACCCTACGAGCAGTACTTC.

This clonotype was counted a few times. V usage is TRBV12-3 or TRBV12-4 and J usage is TRBJ1-6; D gene uncertain. The CDR3 loop spans 12 amino acids. Trimming left V 1 base short and J 8 bases short, with 3 bases between. CDR3 nucleotide sequence: TGTGCCAGCAGTTTAGAGCATTCACCCCTCCACTTT. It is translated as CASSLEHSPLHF.

There are a few counts of this clonotype. Given a much more abundant clone one base away, this may be a read error. The chain is built from TRBV7-9 and TRBJ1-1, with D perhaps matching TRBD1 (6 bases). Germline V gives CDR1 SEHNR, CDR2 FQNEAQ (reference sequence). CDR3 size: 14 residues. CDR3 sequence reads: CVSSPTGQNTEAFF. Here the CDR3 DNA reads TGTGTCAGCAGCCCAACGGGACAGAACACTGAAGCTTTCTTT.

This clonotype was observed at least ten times. J is TRBJ2-5 and V is TRBV28, with TRBD2 matching over 8 bases. This CDR3 contains 14 residues. The V gene's germline CDR1 is MDHEN and CDR2 SYDVKM. The junction had 6 bases not matched to a gene; V was cut back by 4 bases and J by 5 bases. DNA of the CDR3: TGTGCCAGCAGTTCCCCCGGGGGGGTGGAGACCCAGTACTTC. The encoded protein is CASSSPGGVETQYF.

The chain joins TRBV2 to TRBJ2-5; TRBD2 matches at 10 bases. The CDR3 totals 17 residues. Germline assignment: CDR1 SNHLY and CDR2 FYNNEI. V trimming: 7 bases; J trimming: 5 bases; junction bases outside the gene matches: 16. CDR3 DNA: TGTGCCAGCACAAAGATCGTAGCGGGAGGTTGGTTGGAGACCCAGTACTTC. This sequence encodes CASTKIVAGGWLETQYF.

This clonotype was counted a few times. The V call is TRBV28, the J call TRBJ2-7; 7 bases map to TRBD1. The CDR3 is 12 residues long. The V gene's germline CDR1 is MDHEN and CDR2 SYDVKM. After removal of 7 bases from V and 3 bases from J, the junction contained 3 bases not matched to a gene. The CDR3 nucleotides read TGTGCCAGCACGGGGACAGTCTACGAGCAGTACTTC. Its protein product is CASTGTVYEQYF.

This clonotype showed up just a few times. Written as DNA, the CDR3 is TGTGCCAGCAGTTTCCAGTTCCAAGAGACCCAGTACTTC. This translates into CASSFQFQETQYF. The chain recombines TRBV28 with TRBJ2-5, with unresolved D. The ends were cut back, 3 bases at V and 1 base at J, with 6 bases in the middle. This CDR3 has 13 amino acids. CDR1 MDHEN and CDR2 SYDVKM come from the germline V gene.

In its sample, this clonotype was seen many times. The genes are TRBV12-3 or TRBV12-4 and TRBJ2-3; maybe TRBD1 (6 bases). Trimming pared 2 bases from V and 5 bases from J, leaving 11 bases between. The length of the CDR3 is 14 residues. The CDR3 DNA reads TGTGCCAGCAGTTTAAACAGGGCGGGAGATACGCAGTATTTT. Translation: CASSLNRAGDTQYF.